The 32 T cell receptor beta chains listed next were all sequenced from one sample in a study of cytomegalovirus exposure and HLA in healthy donors. 60 Vbeta and 13 Jbeta primers were used in PCR. Produced via immunoSEQ multiplex PCR; TCRdb's table is partial and in-frame only. The data hold some 200,000 clones, with approximately 70% observed a single time. The sequenced sample consisted of PBMCs. The receptors were gathered from a man aged 35 to 55 in good health and CMV-seropositive.

The count of this clone is one. V usage is TRBV6-5 and J usage is TRBJ1-4; TRBD1 matches 7 bases. The CDR3 contains 15 residues. Germline V gene data show CDR1 as MNHEY and CDR2 as SVGAGI. V lost 4 bases and J lost 8; bases outside the gene matches: 10. CDR3 nucleotide sequence: TGTGCCAGCAGTTTGGCGAGGGGGCTACGGGAAAAACTGTTTTTT. It is translated as CASSLARGLREKLFF.

A few counts support this clone. The chain joins TRBV5-6 to TRBJ2-5; 7 positions agree with TRBD1. CDR3 length equals 14 residues. The junction had 6 bases not matched to a gene; V was cut back by 0 bases and J by 7 bases. CDR1 SGHDT and CDR2 YYEEEE come from the germline V gene. CDR3 region: CASSLGQGGATQYF. The CDR3 DNA sequence: TGTGCCAGCAGCTTGGGACAGGGCGGTGCGACCCAGTACTTC. The variable domain in full, completed from reference TRBV5-6 and TRBJ2-5, reads DAGVTQSPTHLIKTRGQQVTLRCSPKSGHDTVSWYQQALGQGPQFIFQYYEEEERQRGNFPDRFSGHQFPNYSSELNVNALLLGDSALYLCASSLGQGGATQYFGPGTRLLVL.

This clone appeared many times. The chain combines TRBV6-5 with TRBJ2-1, with 9 bases fitting TRBD2. Germline V gene lookup returns CDR1 MNHEY and CDR2 SVGAGI. The CDR3 runs 15 residues. Germline trimming cut 2 bases from V and 8 bases from J; bases unmatched to any gene: 7. In DNA form, the CDR3 reads TGTGCCAGCAGTTACCCGGCGGGGGGGCGATATGAGCAGTTCTTC. As protein: CASSYPAGGRYEQFF.

This clone was found a few times. The rearrangement links TRBV15 to TRBJ1-1; D remains unclear. Germline V gene data show CDR1 as LNHNV and CDR2 as YYDKDF (reference sequence). Trimming removed 0 bases from V and 5 bases from J, with 10 bases in between. The CDR3 totals 14 residues. CDR3 sequence (DNA): TGTGCCACCAGCAGAGAGGAGGGTGTTACTGAAGCTTTCTTT. Encoded protein: CATSREEGVTEAFF. The whole variable domain, remainder taken from reference TRBV15 and TRBJ1-1, is DAMVIQNPRYQVTQFGKPVTLSCSQTLNHNVMYWYQQKSSQAPKLLFHYYDKDFNNEADTPDNFQSRRPNTSFCFLDIRSPGLGDTAMYLCATSREEGVTEAFFGQGTRLTVV.

This clone was detected a few times. This chain uses TRBV6-6 with TRBJ1-1; TRBD1 matches at 9 bases. The CDR3 covers 13 residues. Germline loops: CDR1 MNHNY, CDR2 SVGAGI (reference sequence). Trimming removed 9 bases from V and 0 bases from J; junction bases left unmatched: 2. The CDR3 region is CARGTGMNTEAFF. The CDR3 nucleotides are TGTGCCAGGGGGACAGGGATGAACACTGAAGCTTTCTTT.

The genes are TRBV12-5 and TRBJ2-7; tentative D call: TRBD1 (6 bases). The germline gives CDR1 LGHNT, CDR2 FRNRAP. The CDR3 covers 16 residues. V was trimmed by 6 bases and J by 1 base, leaving 19 bases between them. In DNA, the CDR3 is TGTGCTAGTGGCTGGGTGCCACAGGGCTCTTCCTACGAGCAGTACTTC. It translates to CASGWVPQGSSYEQYF.

This CDR3 is CASRDRTENGYTF. DNA of the CDR3: TGTGCCAGCAGGGATAGGACAGAGAATGGCTACACCTTC. The rearrangement joins TRBV7-2 to TRBJ1-2; D is possibly TRBD1 (6 bases). The CDR3 totals 13 residues. The germline V and J ends were trimmed by 6 bases and 6 bases, with 14 bases remaining between them. Germline CDR1 is SGHTA and CDR2 is FQGNSA. The entire variable domain, with the rest obtained from reference TRBV7-2 and TRBJ1-2, is as follows: GAGVSQSPSNKVTEKGKDVELRCDPISGHTALYWYRQSLGQGLEFLIYFQGNSAPDKSGLPSDRFSAERTGGSVSTLTIQRTQQEDSAVYLCASRDRTENGYTFGSGTRLTVV.

This rearrangement joins TRBV28 to TRBJ1-2; 8 positions match TRBD1. The ends lost 5 bases at V and 6 bases at J; junction bases unmatched: 11. Germline V gene lookup returns CDR1 MDHEN and CDR2 SYDVKM. The CDR3 extends over 15 amino acids. The CDR3 DNA reads TGTGCCAGCAGTATCCTCCGGACAGGGCTAAATGGCTACACCTTC. This sequence encodes CASSILRTGLNGYTF.

The V call is TRBV4-1, the J call TRBJ2-3; 10 positions match TRBD1. This CDR3 region has 17 residues. V lost 7 bases, J lost 6 bases, and 16 bases stayed unmatched. From germline, CDR1 is MGHRA and CDR2 YSYEKL. The CDR3 is CASNSPGQGRGSDTQYF. The CDR3 DNA reads as TGCGCCAGCAACTCCCCGGGACAGGGGAGGGGATCCGATACGCAGTATTTT.

This clone showed up just a few times. V usage is TRBV2 and J usage is TRBJ2-7; TRBD2 aligns across 9 bases. CDR1 SNHLY and CDR2 FYNNEI come from the germline V gene. CDR3 size: 16 residues. V was clipped by 4 bases and J by 3 bases; unmatched bases: 10. The CDR3: CASSAPRASGVYEQYF. The DNA of the CDR3 is TGTGCCAGCAGTGCCCCCCGGGCTAGCGGGGTCTACGAGCAGTACTTC.

The chain uses TRBV5-1 and TRBJ1-4; 9 bases are shared with TRBD1. CDR3 length: 17 amino acids. Germline lookup yields CDR1 SGHRS and CDR2 YFSETQ. Trimming took 0 bases from V and 7 from J; bases not matched to a gene: 10. The CDR3 DNA reads TGCGCCAGCAGCTTGGATGGTGGGACAGGGACGGGTGAAAAACTGTTTTTT. This codes for CASSLDGGTGTGEKLFF.

The chain combines TRBV11-2 with TRBJ2-1; tentative D call: TRBD2 (5 bases). The CDR3 is 14 amino acids. In germline, CDR1 is SGHAT, CDR2 FQNNGV. The ends were cut back, 2 bases at V and 9 bases at J, with 14 bases in the middle. DNA for the CDR3: TGTGCCAGCAGCTTACGGGGTGGTGTTGGTGAGCAGTTCTTC. This gives the protein CASSLRGGVGEQFF.

The chain is built from TRBV2 and TRBJ2-7; 7 bases match TRBD1. Losses at the gene ends were 8 bases for V and 1 base for J; bases not matched to a gene: 5. Per the germline V gene, CDR1 is SNHLY and CDR2 is FYNNEI. This CDR3 has 13 amino acids. CDR3 loop: CASCSGGSYEQYF. The CDR3 nucleotides are TGTGCCAGCTGTTCAGGGGGTTCCTACGAGCAGTACTTC.

V gene TRBV12-5 combines with J gene TRBJ2-3; 10 bases are a match to TRBD2. V lost 6 bases, J lost 0 bases, and 9 bases stayed unmatched. This CDR3 comprises 17 residues. CDR1 is LGHNT and CDR2 is FRNRAP in the germline V gene. The CDR3: CASGSKTSGVSTDTQYF. CDR3 DNA sequence: TGTGCTAGTGGCAGCAAAACTAGCGGGGTTAGCACAGATACGCAGTATTTT. Together with reference TRBV12-5 and TRBJ2-3, the CDR3 gives the full variable domain: DARVTQTPRHKVTEMGQEVTMRCQPILGHNTVFWYRQTMMQGLELLAYFRNRAPLDDSGMPKDRFSAEMPDATLATLKIQPSEPRDSAVYFCASGSKTSGVSTDTQYFGPGTRLTVL.

This clone was seen only a few times. The rearrangement uses TRBV7-2 and TRBJ1-1; D is ambiguous. V gave up 4 bases and J gave up 4 bases, with 13 bases separating them. Germline V CDR1 and CDR2: SGHTA, FQGNSA. The CDR3 runs to 14 residues. CDR3 residues: CASSSRGGPTEAFF. The DNA for the CDR3 is TGTGCCAGCAGCTCCCGGGGAGGGCCCACTGAAGCTTTCTTT.

The CDR3 sequence is CASSPDSLNQPQHF. The CDR3 DNA sequence: TGTGCCAGCAGCCCTGACAGCCTAAATCAGCCCCAGCATTTT. This chain joins TRBV2 and TRBJ1-5; a possible D gene is TRBD1 (5 bases). Deletions cut 6 bases from V and 4 bases from J, with 13 bases between. The length of the CDR3 is 14 residues. Germline CDR1 SNHLY, CDR2 FYNNEI.

This clone was observed a single time. The DNA for the CDR3 is TGTGCCAGCAGCTTCATAAGGAAAACGGGAATGAATGTGTACACTGAAGCTTTCTTT. Translated, it gives CASSFIRKTGMNVYTEAFF. The chain employs TRBV7-2 and TRBJ1-1, with D unclear. The CDR3 is made up of 19 amino acids. Germline V gene sequence: CDR1 SGHTA, CDR2 FQGNSA. V was cut by 3 bases and J by 3 bases, with 26 bases left in between.

The count of this clone is one. The chain couples TRBV6-5 to TRBJ1-1, with D hard to call. The V end was cut by 7 bases, the J end by 4 bases, with 16 bases between. This CDR3 is built from 14 residues. The V gene's germline CDR1 is MNHEY and CDR2 SVGAGI. Written as DNA, the CDR3 is TGTGCCAGCAAGGTCACGGGAAAGAGCACTGAAGCTTTCTTT. This codes for CASKVTGKSTEAFF.

The gene calls are TRBV25-1 and TRBJ2-3, with D possibly TRBD2 on 5 matching bases. V dropped 7 bases and J dropped 5 bases, with 13 bases sitting between them. Looked up from germline, CDR1 is MGHDK and CDR2 is SYGVNS. The CDR3 totals 13 residues. CDR3 sequence reads: CASISGERDTQYF. CDR3 sequence (DNA): TGTGCCAGCATTTCCGGGGAAAGAGATACGCAGTATTTT.

The V call is TRBV14, the J call TRBJ2-3; D may be TRBD2 (6 bases). The CDR3 sequence is 14 residues long. Between the trimmed V and J ends, which lost 4 bases and 0 bases, there was a span of 8 bases. In germline, CDR1 is SGHDN, CDR2 FVKESK. CDR3 loop: CASSRGLSTDTQYF. The DNA of the CDR3 is TGTGCCAGCAGCCGGGGACTTAGCACAGATACGCAGTATTTT. The entire variable domain, with the rest obtained from reference TRBV14 and TRBJ2-3, is as follows: EAGVTQFPSHSVIEKGQTVTLRCDPISGHDNLYWYRRVMGKEIKFLLHFVKESKQDESGMPNNRFLAERTGGTYSTLKVQPAELEDSGVYFCASSRGLSTDTQYFGPGTRLTVL.

The chain has TRBV2 and TRBJ2-7; D might be TRBD2 (6 bases). The CDR3 is 14 residues long. V lost 6 bases and J lost 0, with 12 bases in between. The germline V gene encodes CDR1 SNHLY and CDR2 FYNNEI. CDR3 DNA sequence: TGTGCCAGCAGGCGGGGCTACAGCTCCTACGAGCAGTACTTC. This translates into CASRRGYSSYEQYF.

The gene calls are TRBV5-8 and TRBJ1-1; TRBD1 agrees at 9 bases. The CDR3 extends over 18 amino acids. The V gene end was trimmed by 0 bases and the J gene end by 2 bases; junction bases not matched to a gene: 11. Germline V lookup: CDR1 SGHTS, CDR2 YDEGEE. In DNA, the CDR3 is TGTGCCAGCAGCTTGGGGCCGGAAATGGGACAGGGAAACACTGAAGCTTTCTTT. It codes for CASSLGPEMGQGNTEAFF.

The genes are TRBV27 and TRBJ2-1; 8 bases fit TRBD2. The J segment lost 10 bases and the V segment lost 3 bases, leaving 11 bases of the junction unmatched. The CDR3 totals 15 residues. CDR1 and CDR2 (germline): MNHEY, SMNVEV (reference sequence). The CDR3 DNA sequence: TGTGCCAGCAGTTTTTCACGACTAGCGATACGGGAGCAGTTCTTC. Its protein product is CASSFSRLAIREQFF.

This clone was counted a few times. The chain recombines TRBV11-1 with TRBJ1-3; D is possibly TRBD1 (5 bases). The CDR3 consists of 14 residues. CDR1 is SGHAT, CDR2 FQDESV, per germline (reference sequence). Between the trimmed V and J ends, which lost 5 bases and 2 bases, there was a span of 10 bases. The CDR3 coding sequence is TGTGCCAGCAGCCCGACGGACACTGGAAACACCATATATTTT. Its protein is CASSPTDTGNTIYF.

This chain joins TRBV4-1 and TRBJ1-2; 7 bases line up with TRBD1. Germline lookup yields CDR1 MGHRA and CDR2 YSYEKL. CDR3 length: 20 amino acids. The V segment lost 0 bases and the J segment 0 bases; nucleotides outside the gene matches: 16. The CDR3 is CASSQDLGRGSGEANYGYTF. As DNA, the CDR3 is TGCGCCAGCAGCCAAGATCTGGGCAGGGGGTCGGGGGAAGCTAACTATGGCTACACCTTC.

This sequence joins TRBV10-3 and TRBJ1-5; D is possibly TRBD1 (5 bases). Trimming shortened V by 0 bases and J by 3 bases, and 9 bases separated the two germline ends. The CDR3 spans 15 residues. Germline V CDR1 and CDR2: ENHRY, SYGVKD. CDR3 loop: CAISESEGDNQPQHF. In DNA form, the CDR3 reads TGTGCCATCAGTGAGTCGGAAGGGGACAATCAGCCCCAGCATTTT.

A few counts support this clone. The rearrangement uses TRBV27 and TRBJ1-6, with 9 bases aligning to TRBD1. J was trimmed by 10 bases and V by 6 bases; bases with no gene match: 7. Germline V gene lookup returns CDR1 MNHEY and CDR2 SMNVEV (reference sequence). The length of the CDR3 is 14 residues. The CDR3 here is CASRPTGGVSPLHF. The CDR3 DNA sequence: TGTGCCAGCAGGCCGACAGGGGGGGTGTCACCCCTCCACTTT.

The chain links TRBV11-2 to TRBJ2-1; TRBD2 matches 12 bases. The CDR3 covers 15 residues. The J segment lost 10 bases and the V segment lost 2 bases, leaving 6 bases of the junction unmatched. Looked up from germline, CDR1 is SGHAT and CDR2 is FQNNGV. The CDR3 spells CASSLSSGGAGEQFF. CDR3 DNA: TGTGCCAGCAGCTTATCTAGCGGGGGGGCCGGGGAGCAGTTCTTC.

The count of this clone is one. This chain uses TRBV28 with TRBJ2-7, with 10 bases that match TRBD1. The CDR3 runs to 14 residues. Germline-derived CDR1 and CDR2 are MDHEN and SYDVKM. V trimming: 10 bases; J trimming: 5 bases; junction bases outside the gene matches: 11. CDR3 residues: CATLGQGRIHEQYF. The CDR3 region has the DNA TGTGCCACCCTGGGACAGGGGCGGATCCACGAGCAGTACTTC.

V is TRBV5-1 and J is TRBJ2-7; 8 bases map to TRBD1. CDR3 size: 14 residues. Trimming at V came to 6 bases and at J to 0 bases, leaving 5 bases not matched to a gene. The V gene's germline CDR1 is SGHRS and CDR2 YFSETQ. The CDR3: CASNSDRASYEQYF. The CDR3 nucleotides read TGCGCCAGCAATTCGGACAGGGCCTCCTACGAGCAGTACTTC.

This clone turned up a few times. The rearrangement joins TRBV10-2 to TRBJ2-5; D gene ambiguous. The V and J ends lost 2 bases and 11 bases respectively, with 12 bases between them. The CDR3 is 12 residues long. Per the germline V gene, CDR1 is WSHSY and CDR2 is SAAADI. The CDR3 region has the DNA TGCGCCAGCAGTGAGATGATAGAGGAGCAGTACTTC. Translating gives CASSEMIEEQYF.

This chain links TRBV7-2 with TRBJ2-1; D is unclear. V lost 2 bases and J lost 14, with 10 bases in between. The CDR3 loop spans 11 amino acids. Germline assignment: CDR1 SGHTA and CDR2 FQGNSA. The CDR3 loop is CASSLTDIEFF. The DNA of the CDR3 is TGTGCCAGCAGCTTAACCGACATAGAGTTCTTC.